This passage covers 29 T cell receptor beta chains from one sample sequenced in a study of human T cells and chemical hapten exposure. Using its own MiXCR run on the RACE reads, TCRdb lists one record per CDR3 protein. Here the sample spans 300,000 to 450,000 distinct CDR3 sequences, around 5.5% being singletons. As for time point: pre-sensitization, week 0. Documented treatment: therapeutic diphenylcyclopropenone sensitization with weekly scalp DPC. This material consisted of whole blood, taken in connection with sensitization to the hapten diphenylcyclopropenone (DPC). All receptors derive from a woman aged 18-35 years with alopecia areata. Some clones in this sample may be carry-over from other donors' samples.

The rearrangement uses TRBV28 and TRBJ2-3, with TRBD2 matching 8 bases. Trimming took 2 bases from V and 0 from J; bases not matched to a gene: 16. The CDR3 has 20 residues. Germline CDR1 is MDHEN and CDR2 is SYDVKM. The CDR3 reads CASSLQGLGRGVPSTDTQYF. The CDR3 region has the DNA TGTGCCAGCAGTTTACAGGGACTAGGGCGGGGGGTCCCTAGCACAGATACGCAGTATTTT.

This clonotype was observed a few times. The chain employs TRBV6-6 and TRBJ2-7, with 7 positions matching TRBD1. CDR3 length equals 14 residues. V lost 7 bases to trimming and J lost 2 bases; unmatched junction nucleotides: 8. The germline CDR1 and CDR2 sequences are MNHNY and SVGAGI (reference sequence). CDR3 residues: CASNGPGQPYEQYF. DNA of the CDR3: TGTGCCAGCAACGGACCGGGACAGCCCTACGAGCAGTACTTC.

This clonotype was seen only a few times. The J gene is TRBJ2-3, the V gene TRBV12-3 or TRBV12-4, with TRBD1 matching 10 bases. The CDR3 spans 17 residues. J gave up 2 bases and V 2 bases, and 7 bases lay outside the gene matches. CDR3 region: CASSLKRQGAYTDTQYF. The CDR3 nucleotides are TGTGCCAGCAGTTTAAAAAGACAGGGGGCATACACAGATACGCAGTATTTT.

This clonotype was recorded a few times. CDR3 sequence: CATRAGGAKYEQYF. The CDR3 nucleotides are TGTGCCACCCGGGCCGGAGGGGCTAAGTACGAGCAGTACTTC. The chain is built from TRBV7-9 and TRBJ2-7; D possibly corresponds to TRBD2 (6 bases). Trimming cost V 10 bases and J 4 bases, with 20 bases left between them. From germline, CDR1 is SEHNR and CDR2 FQNEAQ (reference sequence). This CDR3 is built from 14 residues. Combining the CDR3 with reference TRBV7-9 and TRBJ2-7 gives the whole variable domain DTGVSQNPRHKITKRGQNVTFRCDPISEHNRLYWYRQTLGQGPEFLTYFQNEAQLEKSRLLSDRFSAERPKGSFSTLEIQRTEQGDSAMYLCATRAGGAKYEQYFGPGTRLTVT.

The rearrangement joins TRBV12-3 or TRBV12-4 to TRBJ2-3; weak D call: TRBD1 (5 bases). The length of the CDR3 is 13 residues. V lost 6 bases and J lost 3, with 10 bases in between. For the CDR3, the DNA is TGTGCCAGCAGCTATCAGGGAACAGATACGCAGTATTTT. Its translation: CASSYQGTDTQYF.

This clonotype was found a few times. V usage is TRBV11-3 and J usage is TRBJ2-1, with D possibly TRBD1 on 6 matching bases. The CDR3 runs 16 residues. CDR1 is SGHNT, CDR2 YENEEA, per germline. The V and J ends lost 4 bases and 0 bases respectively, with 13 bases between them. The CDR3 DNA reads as TGTGCCAGCAGCTCTCAGGGGAAAAGCTCCTACAATGAGCAGTTCTTC. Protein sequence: CASSSQGKSSYNEQFF.

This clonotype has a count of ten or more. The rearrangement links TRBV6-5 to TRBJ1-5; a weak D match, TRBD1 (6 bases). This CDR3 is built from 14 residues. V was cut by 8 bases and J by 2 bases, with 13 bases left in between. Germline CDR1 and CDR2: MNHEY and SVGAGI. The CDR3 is CASALTGGNQPQHF. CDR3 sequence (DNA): TGTGCCAGCGCTCTGACAGGTGGCAATCAGCCCCAGCATTTT.

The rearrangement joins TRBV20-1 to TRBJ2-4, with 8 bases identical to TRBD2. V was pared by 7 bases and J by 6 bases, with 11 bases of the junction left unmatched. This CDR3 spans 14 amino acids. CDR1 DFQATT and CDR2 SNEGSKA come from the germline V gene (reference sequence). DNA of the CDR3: TGCAGTGTTCCCAAGCGGGGGCGAGGAAACATTCAGTACTTC. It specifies CSVPKRGRGNIQYF.

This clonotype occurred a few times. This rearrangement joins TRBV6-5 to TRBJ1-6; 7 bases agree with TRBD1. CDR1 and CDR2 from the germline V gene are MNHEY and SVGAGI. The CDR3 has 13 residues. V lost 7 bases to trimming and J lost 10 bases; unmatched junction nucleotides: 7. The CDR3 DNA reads TGTGCCAGCATGAGGGGGCGCGAATCACCCCTCCACTTT. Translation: CASMRGRESPLHF.

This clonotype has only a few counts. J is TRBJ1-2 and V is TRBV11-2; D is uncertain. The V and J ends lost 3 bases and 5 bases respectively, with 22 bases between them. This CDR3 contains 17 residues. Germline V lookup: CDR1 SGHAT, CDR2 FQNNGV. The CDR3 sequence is CASSFSSLWRLRYGYTF. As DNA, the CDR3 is TGTGCCAGCAGCTTCTCCTCATTGTGGAGGCTTCGGTATGGCTACACCTTC.

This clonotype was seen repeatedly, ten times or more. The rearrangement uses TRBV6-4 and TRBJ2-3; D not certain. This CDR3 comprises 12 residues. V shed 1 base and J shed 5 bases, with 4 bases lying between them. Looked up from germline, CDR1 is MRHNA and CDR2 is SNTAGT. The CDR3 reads CASSDWGDTQYF. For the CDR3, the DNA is TGTGCCAGCAGTGACTGGGGAGATACGCAGTATTTT.

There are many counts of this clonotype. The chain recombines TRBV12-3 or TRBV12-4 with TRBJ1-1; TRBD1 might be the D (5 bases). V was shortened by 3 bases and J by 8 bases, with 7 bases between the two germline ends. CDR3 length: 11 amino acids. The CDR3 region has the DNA TGTGCCAGCAGTTTGAGGGACGAAGCTTTCTTT. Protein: CASSLRDEAFF.

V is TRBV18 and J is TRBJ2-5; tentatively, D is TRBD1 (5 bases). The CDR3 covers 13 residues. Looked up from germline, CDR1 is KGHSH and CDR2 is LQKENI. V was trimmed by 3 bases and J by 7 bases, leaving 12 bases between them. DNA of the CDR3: TGTGCCAGCTCACCCGACAGCCAGGGGACCCAGTACTTC. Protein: CASSPDSQGTQYF. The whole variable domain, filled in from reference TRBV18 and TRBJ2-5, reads NAGVMQNPRHLVRRRGQEARLRCSPMKGHSHVYWYRQLPEEGLKFMVYLQKENIIDESGMPKERFSAEFPKEGPSILRIQQVVRGDSAAYFCASSPDSQGTQYFGPGTRLLVL.

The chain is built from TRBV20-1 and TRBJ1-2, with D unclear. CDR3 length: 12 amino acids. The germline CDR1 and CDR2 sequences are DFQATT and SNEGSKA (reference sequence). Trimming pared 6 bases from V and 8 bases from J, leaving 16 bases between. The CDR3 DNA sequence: TGCAGTGCGGGCGGTGTTGGTGACGGCTACACCTTC. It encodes CSAGGVGDGYTF.

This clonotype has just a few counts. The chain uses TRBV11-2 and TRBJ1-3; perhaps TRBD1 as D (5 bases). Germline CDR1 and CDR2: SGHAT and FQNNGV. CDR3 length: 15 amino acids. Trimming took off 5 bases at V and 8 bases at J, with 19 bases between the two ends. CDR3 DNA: TGTGCCAGCAGCGTGGAGGGGACCCGGACGGACACCATATATTTT. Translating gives CASSVEGTRTDTIYF.

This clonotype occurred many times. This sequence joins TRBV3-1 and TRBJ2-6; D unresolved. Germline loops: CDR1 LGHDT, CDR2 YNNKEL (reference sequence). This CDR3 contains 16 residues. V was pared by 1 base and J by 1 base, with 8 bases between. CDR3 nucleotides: TGTGCCAGCAGCCAAGTCTTGGGTTCTGGGGCCAACGTCCTGACTTTC. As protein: CASSQVLGSGANVLTF.

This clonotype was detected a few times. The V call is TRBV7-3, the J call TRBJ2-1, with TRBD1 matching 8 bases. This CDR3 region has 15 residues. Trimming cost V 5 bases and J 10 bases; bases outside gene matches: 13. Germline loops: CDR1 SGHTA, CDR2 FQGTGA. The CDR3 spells CASSQGAPVSGEQFF. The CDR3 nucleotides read TGTGCCAGCAGCCAGGGGGCCCCCGTTTCGGGGGAGCAGTTCTTC. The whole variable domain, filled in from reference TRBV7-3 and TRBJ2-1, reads GAGVSQTPSNKVTEKGKYVELRCDPISGHTALYWYRQSLGQGPEFLIYFQGTGAADDSGLPNDRFFAVRPEGSVSTLKIQRTERGDSAVYLCASSQGAPVSGEQFFGPGTRLTVL.

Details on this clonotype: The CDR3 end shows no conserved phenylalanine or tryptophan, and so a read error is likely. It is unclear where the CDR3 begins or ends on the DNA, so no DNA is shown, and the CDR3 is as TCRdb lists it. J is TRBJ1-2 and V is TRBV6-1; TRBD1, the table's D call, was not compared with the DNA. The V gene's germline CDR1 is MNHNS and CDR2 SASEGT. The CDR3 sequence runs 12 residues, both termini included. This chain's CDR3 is CASSEAGGGASS.

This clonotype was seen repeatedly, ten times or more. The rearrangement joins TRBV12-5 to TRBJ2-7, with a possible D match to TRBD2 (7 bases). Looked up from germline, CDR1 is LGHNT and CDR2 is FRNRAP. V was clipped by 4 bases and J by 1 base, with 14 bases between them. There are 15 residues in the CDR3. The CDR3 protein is CASGSLGGASYEQYF. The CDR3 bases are TGTGCTAGTGGTTCGCTTGGGGGGGCATCCTACGAGCAGTACTTC.

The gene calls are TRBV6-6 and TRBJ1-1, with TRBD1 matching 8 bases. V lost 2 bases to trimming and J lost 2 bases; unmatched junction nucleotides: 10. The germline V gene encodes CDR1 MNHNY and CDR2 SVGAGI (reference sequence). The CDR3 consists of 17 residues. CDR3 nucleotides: TGTGCCAGCAGTTACCACCAGGGGGCCGGATCCAACACTGAAGCTTTCTTT. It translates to CASSYHQGAGSNTEAFF.

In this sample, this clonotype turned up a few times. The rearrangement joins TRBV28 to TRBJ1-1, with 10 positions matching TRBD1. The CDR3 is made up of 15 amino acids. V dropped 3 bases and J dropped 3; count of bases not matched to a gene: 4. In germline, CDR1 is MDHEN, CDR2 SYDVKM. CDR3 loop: CASSFWDRGDTEAFF. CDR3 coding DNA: TGTGCCAGCAGTTTTTGGGACAGGGGTGACACTGAAGCTTTCTTT.

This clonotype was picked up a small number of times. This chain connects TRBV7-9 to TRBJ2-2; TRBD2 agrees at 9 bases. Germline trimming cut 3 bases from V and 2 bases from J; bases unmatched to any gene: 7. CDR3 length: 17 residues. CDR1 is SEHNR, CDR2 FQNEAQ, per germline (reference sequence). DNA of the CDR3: TGTGCCAGCAGCTTTCGTCAGCGGGGGGCCAACACCGGGGAGCTGTTTTTT. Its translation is CASSFRQRGANTGELFF.

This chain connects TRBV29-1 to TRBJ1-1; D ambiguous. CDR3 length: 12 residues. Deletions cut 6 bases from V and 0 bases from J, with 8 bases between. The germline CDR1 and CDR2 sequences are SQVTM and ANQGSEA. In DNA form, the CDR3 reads TGCAGCGTCCATAACATGAACACTGAAGCTTTCTTT. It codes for CSVHNMNTEAFF.

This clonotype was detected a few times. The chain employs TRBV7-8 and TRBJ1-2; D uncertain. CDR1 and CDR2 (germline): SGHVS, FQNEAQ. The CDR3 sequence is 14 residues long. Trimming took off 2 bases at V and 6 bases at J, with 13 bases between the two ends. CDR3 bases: TGTGCCAGCAGCTTATTGGTCAGATCTGATGGCTACACCTTC. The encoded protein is CASSLLVRSDGYTF.

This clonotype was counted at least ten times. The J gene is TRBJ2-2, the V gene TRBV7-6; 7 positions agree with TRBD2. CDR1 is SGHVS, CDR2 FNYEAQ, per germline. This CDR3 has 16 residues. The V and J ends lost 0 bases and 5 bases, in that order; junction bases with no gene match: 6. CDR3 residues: CASSLASGLRTGELFF. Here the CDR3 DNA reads TGTGCCAGCAGCTTAGCGTCGGGACTACGGACCGGGGAGCTGTTTTTT. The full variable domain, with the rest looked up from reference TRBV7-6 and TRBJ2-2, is GAGVSQSPRYKVTKRGQDVALRCDPISGHVSLYWYRQALGQGPEFLTYFNYEAQQDKSGLPNDRFSAERPEGSISTLTIQRTEQRDSAMYRCASSLASGLRTGELFFGEGSRLTVL.

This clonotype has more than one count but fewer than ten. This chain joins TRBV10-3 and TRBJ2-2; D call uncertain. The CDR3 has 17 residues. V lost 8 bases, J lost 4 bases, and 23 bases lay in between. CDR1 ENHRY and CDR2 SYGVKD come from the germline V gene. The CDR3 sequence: CAIGRDWGPSGTGELFF. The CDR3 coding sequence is TGTGCCATCGGAAGGGATTGGGGTCCCTCCGGCACCGGGGAGCTGTTTTTT.

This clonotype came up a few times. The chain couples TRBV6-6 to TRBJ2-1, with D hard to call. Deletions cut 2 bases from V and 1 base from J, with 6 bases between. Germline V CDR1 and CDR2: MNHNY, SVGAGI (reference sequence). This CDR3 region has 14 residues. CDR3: CASSYPRSYNEQFF. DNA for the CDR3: TGTGCCAGCAGTTACCCCAGGTCCTACAATGAGCAGTTCTTC.

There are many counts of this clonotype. For the CDR3, the DNA is TGTGCCAGCAGCCCGTACACTTCTGGGGCCAACGTCCTGACTTTC. Protein: CASSPYTSGANVLTF. V usage is TRBV7-2 and J usage is TRBJ2-6, with unresolved D. Trimming shortened V by 5 bases and J by 1 base, and 9 bases separated the two germline ends. CDR1 and CDR2 (germline): SGHTA, FQGNSA. The CDR3 has 15 amino acids.

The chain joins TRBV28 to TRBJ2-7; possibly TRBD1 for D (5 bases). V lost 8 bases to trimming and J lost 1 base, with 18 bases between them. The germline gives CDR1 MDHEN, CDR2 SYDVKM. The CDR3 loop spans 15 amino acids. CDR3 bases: TGTGCCAGCGCCGAATTGCAGGGCCCTTCCTACGAGCAGTACTTC. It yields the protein CASAELQGPSYEQYF.